The 21 T cell receptor beta chains presented below share a single source sample, sequenced in a study of cytomegalovirus exposure and HLA in healthy donors. PCR employed 60 Vbeta and 13 Jbeta primers. TCRdb's table, derived via immunoSEQ multiplex PCR, lists solely in-frame clones and lacks some. The sample carries 85,000 to 120,000 clones, around 77% recorded once. Sequencing input: PBMCs. The receptors shown here come from a male donor in good health and CMV-seropositive.

The chain links TRBV6-5 to TRBJ1-5; 8 bases are a match to TRBD1. The ends lost 5 bases at V and 4 bases at J; junction bases unmatched: 4. The germline V gene has CDR1 MNHEY and CDR2 SVGAGI. The length of the CDR3 is 14 residues. CDR3 region: CASSPQGANQPQHF. In nucleotides, the CDR3 is TGTGCCAGCAGTCCGCAGGGGGCAAATCAGCCCCAGCATTTT.

This chain links TRBV5-1 with TRBJ2-5, with 8 bases fitting TRBD1. In germline, CDR1 is SGHRS, CDR2 YFSETQ. With 4 bases clipped from V and 4 bases from J, the junction kept 6 bases outside the gene matches. The CDR3 runs 14 residues. DNA of the CDR3: TGCGCCAGCAGCCTCCAGGGGGCGGGAGAGACCCAGTACTTC. This translates into CASSLQGAGETQYF.

This clone came up once. The J gene is TRBJ2-3, the V gene TRBV4-1; the match to TRBD2 covers 7 bases. The V segment lost 0 bases and the J segment 4 bases; nucleotides outside the gene matches: 7. Germline CDR1 MGHRA, CDR2 YSYEKL. The CDR3 contains 16 residues. The DNA of the CDR3 is TGCGCCAGCAGCCAAGATGGGAGCGGGAACCCAGATACGCAGTATTTT. Encoded protein: CASSQDGSGNPDTQYF.

This clone has a handful of counts. The chain combines TRBV7-3 with TRBJ2-1; TRBD1 matches 10 bases. The V gene's germline CDR1 is SGHTA and CDR2 FQGTGA. V lost 4 bases to trimming and J lost 6 bases; unmatched junction nucleotides: 3. The CDR3 contains 14 residues. The CDR3 nucleotides are TGTGCCAGCAGCTCGGGACAGGGGTCCAATGAGCAGTTCTTC. Translated: CASSSGQGSNEQFF.

The chain couples TRBV6-1 to TRBJ2-3; 10 nucleotides align to TRBD2. After removal of 0 bases from V and 6 bases from J, the junction contained 6 bases not matched to a gene. CDR3 length: 16 residues. Germline lookup yields CDR1 MNHNS and CDR2 SASEGT. The CDR3 DNA is TGTGCCAGCAGTGAAGCTAGCGGGAGGAGCTACGATACGCAGTATTTT. Translated: CASSEASGRSYDTQYF.

J is TRBJ2-2 and V is TRBV7-3; D perhaps matches TRBD1 (6 bases). The V end was cut by 1 base, the J end by 4 bases, with 13 bases between. The CDR3 extends over 16 amino acids. The germline gives CDR1 SGHTA, CDR2 FQGTGA. CDR3 in DNA: TGTGCCAGCAGCTTAATGATACAGGGCGGCACCGGGGAGCTGTTTTTT. Translated: CASSLMIQGGTGELFF. The complete variable domain, with remaining parts taken from reference TRBV7-3 and TRBJ2-2, reads GAGVSQTPSNKVTEKGKYVELRCDPISGHTALYWYRQSLGQGPEFLIYFQGTGAADDSGLPNDRFFAVRPEGSVSTLKIQRTERGDSAVYLCASSLMIQGGTGELFFGEGSRLTVL.

V and J are TRBV7-2 and TRBJ2-5, with 9 bases that match TRBD2. Germline-derived CDR1 and CDR2 are SGHTA and FQGNSA. Trimming removed 5 bases from V and 5 bases from J; junction bases left unmatched: 6. The CDR3 extends over 14 amino acids. The CDR3 nucleotides read TGTGCCAGCAGCCCCCTAGCGGGATTGGAGACCCAGTACTTC. Translation gives CASSPLAGLETQYF.

J is TRBJ2-2 and V is TRBV9; tentative D call: TRBD1 (5 bases). Germline assignment: CDR1 SGDLS and CDR2 YYNGEE. Trimming took off 0 bases at V and 7 bases at J, with 16 bases between the two ends. The CDR3 is 16 residues long. The CDR3 reads CASSVATQGSGGELFF. For the CDR3, the DNA is TGTGCCAGCAGCGTAGCTACTCAGGGTTCGGGCGGGGAGCTGTTTTTT.

Remarks on this clone: The CDR3 carries no conserved terminal phenylalanine or tryptophan, so it likely arises from a read error. The J gene is TRBJ1-5, the V gene TRBV7-9, with 9 bases that match TRBD1. After removal of 0 bases from V and 4 bases from J, the junction contained 7 bases not matched to a gene. The length of the CDR3 is 17 residues. The germline gives CDR1 SEHNR, CDR2 FQNEAQ (reference sequence). This CDR3 reads CASSLARGQGINQPQHL. CDR3 DNA sequence: TGTGCCAGCAGCTTAGCGCGAGGACAGGGGATTAATCAGCCCCAGCATCTT.

This chain links TRBV5-1 with TRBJ1-3, with no clear D. The ends were cut back, 4 bases at V and 7 bases at J, with 18 bases in the middle. Germline-derived CDR1 and CDR2 are SGHRS and YFSETQ. CDR3 length: 15 residues. CDR3 DNA: TGCGCCAGCAGCCCTGGTTCAGGCTTGGGTAACACCATATATTTT. Translated, it gives CASSPGSGLGNTIYF.

This chain's CDR3 is CAWSEGGGYGYTF. The CDR3 DNA reads as TGTGCCTGGAGTGAAGGGGGTGGCTATGGCTACACCTTC. The V gene is TRBV30, the J gene TRBJ1-2; maybe TRBD1 (6 bases). The germline CDR1 and CDR2 sequences are GTSNPN and SVGIG (reference sequence). CDR3 size: 13 residues. Between the trimmed V and J ends, which lost 1 base and 4 bases, there was a span of 10 bases.

V and J are TRBV10-1 and TRBJ2-7, with D possibly TRBD1 on 6 matching bases. The germline gives CDR1 WNHNN, CDR2 SYGVQD (reference sequence). The ends were cut back, 7 bases at V and 3 bases at J, with 10 bases in the middle. The CDR3 totals 12 residues. The CDR3 loop reads CASTVDSYEQYF. The CDR3 nucleotides are TGCGCCAGCACCGTGGACAGCTACGAGCAGTACTTC.

The chain couples TRBV18 to TRBJ2-1; TRBD2 aligns across 9 bases. The CDR3 sequence is 15 residues long. The J segment lost 8 bases and the V segment lost 0 bases, leaving 5 bases of the junction unmatched. Germline lookup yields CDR1 KGHSH and CDR2 LQKENI. CDR3 sequence reads: CASSPPSGSRYEQFF. The CDR3 DNA sequence: TGTGCCAGCTCACCACCTAGCGGGAGTCGGTATGAGCAGTTCTTC.

This chain connects TRBV18 to TRBJ2-5; tentatively, D is TRBD1 (5 bases). V lost 4 bases to trimming and J lost 2 bases, with 8 bases between them. This CDR3 is 13 amino acids long. Per germline, CDR1 KGHSH and CDR2 LQKENI. As DNA, the CDR3 is TGTGCCAGCTCACTGACAGCGCAAGAGACCCAGTACTTC. This encodes CASSLTAQETQYF.

The chain combines TRBV6-6 with TRBJ2-3; 8 bases map to TRBD2. The CDR3 loop spans 14 amino acids. Germline V lookup: CDR1 MNHNY, CDR2 SVGAGI (reference sequence). J gave up 4 bases and V 10 bases, and 10 bases lay outside the gene matches. The CDR3 nucleotides read TGTGCCACCCTTCCGGGAGGGCCCCCAGATACGCAGTATTTT. This sequence encodes CATLPGGPPDTQYF.

The chain employs TRBV7-2 and TRBJ2-3, with 7 bases identical to TRBD1. Germline values: CDR1 SGHTA, CDR2 FQGNSA. The CDR3 is 15 amino acids. The J segment lost 2 bases and the V segment lost 3 bases, leaving 5 bases of the junction unmatched. The CDR3 region has the DNA TGTGCCAGCAGCTTTCGGACAGGACCCACAGATACGCAGTATTTT. It translates to CASSFRTGPTDTQYF.

The chain combines TRBV11-2 with TRBJ2-7, with 7 nucleotides matching TRBD1. CDR3 length equals 15 residues. V was pared by 1 base and J by 5 bases, with 8 bases of the junction left unmatched. Germline CDR1 reads SGHAT; CDR2 reads FQNNGV. The CDR3 nucleotides read TGTGCCAGCAGCTTAGGAGGGGGACAGATGAACGAGCAGTACTTC. Its protein is CASSLGGGQMNEQYF.

The chain links TRBV9 to TRBJ2-5; TRBD2 matches at 9 bases. The CDR3 has 14 amino acids. After removal of 6 bases from V and 5 bases from J, the junction contained 8 bases not matched to a gene. Germline CDR1 and CDR2: SGDLS and YYNGEE. CDR3 nucleotide sequence: TGTGCCAGCAAAAAGGGACTAGCTCTGGAGACCCAGTACTTC. As protein: CASKKGLALETQYF.

The chain carries TRBV12-5 and TRBJ2-5, with a weak D call TRBD2 (7 bases). Between the trimmed V and J ends, which lost 7 bases and 5 bases, there was a span of 20 bases. This CDR3 contains 15 residues. The V gene's germline CDR1 is LGHNT and CDR2 FRNRAP. The CDR3 here is CASAYWGGPKETQYF. CDR3 sequence (DNA): TGTGCTAGTGCTTATTGGGGGGGCCCTAAGGAGACCCAGTACTTC.

The genes are TRBV29-1 and TRBJ2-1; TRBD1 agrees at 11 bases. Looked up from germline, CDR1 is SQVTM and CDR2 is ANQGSEA. V lost 7 bases and J lost 10; bases outside the gene matches: 6. This CDR3 is built from 12 residues. The CDR3 nucleotides are TGCAGCGCAGGACAGGGGGCTCGAGAGCAGTTCTTC. Its translation: CSAGQGAREQFF.

The rearrangement uses TRBV28 and TRBJ1-5; D remains ambiguous. There are 16 residues in the CDR3. The germline gives CDR1 MDHEN, CDR2 SYDVKM. Trimming shortened V by 5 bases and J by 4 bases, and 18 bases separated the two germline ends. CDR3 amino acids: CASSGLEALLNQPQHF. The CDR3, as DNA: TGTGCCAGCAGTGGACTGGAGGCCCTCTTGAATCAGCCCCAGCATTTT.